This entry lists 17 T cell receptor beta chains sequenced from one sample in a study of OX40 agonist ivuxolimab in advanced cancers. Sequencing used immunoSEQ multiplex PCR; TCRdb keeps in-frame clones, though not all of them. The sample yields tens of thousands of clones, around 86% seen once. The sample consisted of CD4+ or CD8+ T cells sorted from blood, taken in a trial of the OX40 agonist ivuxolimab. Source of these receptors: an adult with an advanced solid tumor such as melanoma, head and neck, liver or kidney cancer.

This sequence joins TRBV7-8 and TRBJ2-5; D is tentatively TRBD1 or TRBD2 (5 bases each). The end of the DNA is better explained by TRBJ2-7, so the J call may be wrong. This CDR3 spans 14 amino acids. CDR1 and CDR2 from the germline V gene are SGHVS and FQNEAQ. The CDR3 is CASSLLGTLYEQYF. The CDR3 coding sequence is TGTGCCAGCAGCTTACTCGGGACCCTTTACGAGCAGTACTTC.

The rearrangement links TRBV6-5 to TRBJ1-5; D not resolved. Between the trimmed V and J ends, which lost 2 bases and 3 bases, there was a span of 8 bases. The V gene's germline CDR1 is MNHEY and CDR2 SVGAGI. This CDR3 spans 14 amino acids. CDR3 coding DNA: TGTGCCAGCAGTTACGGGCAGGTCAATCAGCCCCAGCATTTT. Protein sequence: CASSYGQVNQPQHF.

V and J are TRBV7-2 and TRBJ2-1; tentatively, D is TRBD1 (6 bases). V lost 5 bases, J lost 7 bases, and 24 bases lay in between. Germline V gives CDR1 SGHTA, CDR2 FQGNSA. The CDR3 is 17 amino acids. CDR3 loop: CASSGRGRGGLWNEQFF. CDR3 nucleotides: TGTGCCAGCAGCGGTAGAGGGAGAGGGGGTTTATGGAATGAGCAGTTCTTC.

This clone has more than one count but fewer than ten. J is TRBJ1-1 and V is TRBV7-2; TRBD1 is a possible D gene (6 bases). The germline gives CDR1 SGHTA, CDR2 FQGNSA. V lost 5 bases and J lost 4, with 11 bases in between. This CDR3 region has 13 residues. The CDR3 DNA reads TGTGCCAGCAGCAGTACAGGGTCCACTGAAGCTTTCTTT. Its translation: CASSSTGSTEAFF.

This chain uses TRBV10-3 with TRBJ2-5, with 7 bases identical to TRBD1. Germline V gives CDR1 ENHRY, CDR2 SYGVKD. Trimming took 2 bases from V and 5 from J; bases not matched to a gene: 5. The CDR3 runs to 14 residues. CDR3 bases: TGTGCCATCAGTGAGCCAGGGGGATCGGAGACCCAGTACTTC. Translated: CAISEPGGSETQYF.

This rearrangement joins TRBV11-2 to TRBJ2-2, with 11 nucleotides matching TRBD2. The CDR3 is 15 amino acids. Germline V gene sequence: CDR1 SGHAT, CDR2 FQNNGV. The trim removed 5 bases at V and 6 bases at J, leaving 5 bases unmatched. CDR3 in amino acids: CASSRGLAASGELFF. The CDR3 DNA sequence: TGTGCCAGCAGCCGGGGACTAGCGGCGTCCGGGGAGCTGTTTTTT. Based on the CDR3 plus reference TRBV11-2 and TRBJ2-2, the full variable domain is EAGVAQSPRYKIIEKRQSVAFWCNPISGHATLYWYQQILGQGPKLLIQFQNNGVVDDSQLPKDRFSAERLKGVDSTLKIQPAKLEDSAVYLCASSRGLAASGELFFGEGSRLTVL.

V gene TRBV5-1 combines with J gene TRBJ1-4, with 10 bases that match TRBD1. The V gene end was trimmed by 4 bases and the J gene end by 7 bases; junction bases not matched to a gene: 7. This CDR3 contains 15 residues. Per the germline V gene, CDR1 is SGHRS and CDR2 is YFSETQ. CDR3 amino acids: CASSTGQGVVEKLFF. The CDR3 nucleotides are TGCGCCAGCAGCACCGGACAGGGGGTAGTTGAAAAACTGTTTTTT. The full variable domain, with the rest looked up from reference TRBV5-1 and TRBJ1-4, is KAGVTQTPRYLIKTRGQQVTLSCSPISGHRSVSWYQQTPGQGLQFLFEYFSETQRNKGNFPGRFSGRQFSNSRSEMNVSTLELGDSALYLCASSTGQGVVEKLFFGSGTQLSVL.

The chain links TRBV5-8 to TRBJ1-1; TRBD1 might be the D (6 bases). Trimming shortened V by 4 bases and J by 1 base, and 8 bases separated the two germline ends. CDR1 is SGHTS and CDR2 is YDEGEE in the germline V gene. The CDR3 is 13 residues long. The CDR3 is CASSRQENTEAFF. DNA of the CDR3: TGTGCCAGCAGCCGACAGGAGAACACTGAAGCTTTCTTT.

The chain employs TRBV5-8 and TRBJ1-3; D not resolved. The CDR3 is made up of 14 amino acids. Trimming removed 4 bases from V and 0 bases from J, with 8 bases in between. Germline CDR1 reads SGHTS; CDR2 reads YDEGEE. The CDR3 is CASSRGYSGNTIYF. The CDR3, as DNA: TGTGCCAGCAGCCGAGGGTACTCTGGAAACACCATATATTTT.

This chain uses TRBV7-2 with TRBJ2-3; possibly TRBD2 for D (5 bases). This CDR3 region has 14 residues. Germline V lookup: CDR1 SGHTA, CDR2 FQGNSA. Trimming removed 6 bases at V and 3 bases at J, with 13 bases between. The CDR3 bases are TGTGCCAGCAGTGTCACGGAGGATACAGATACGCAGTATTTT. Amino acids: CASSVTEDTDTQYF. The variable domain in full, completed from reference TRBV7-2 and TRBJ2-3, reads GAGVSQSPSNKVTEKGKDVELRCDPISGHTALYWYRQSLGQGLEFLIYFQGNSAPDKSGLPSDRFSAERTGGSVSTLTIQRTQQEDSAVYLCASSVTEDTDTQYFGPGTRLTVL.

V and J are TRBV9 and TRBJ1-3; 7 nucleotides agree with TRBD1. The CDR3 consists of 14 residues. Trimming at V came to 0 bases and at J to 7 bases, leaving 4 bases not matched to a gene. Germline CDR1 and CDR2: SGDLS and YYNGEE. DNA of the CDR3: TGTGCCAGCAGCGTAGCGCAGGGGGGCAACACCATATATTTT. Its translation: CASSVAQGGNTIYF. Drawing the rest from reference TRBV9 and TRBJ1-3, the complete variable domain is DSGVTQTPKHLITATGQRVTLRCSPRSGDLSVYWYQQSLDQGLQFLIQYYNGEERAKGNILERFSAQQFPDLHSELNLSSLELGDSALYFCASSVAQGGNTIYFGEGSWLTVV.

The chain carries TRBV7-2 and TRBJ2-1, with D possibly being TRBD2 (6 bases). CDR3 length: 15 residues. V lost 3 bases, J lost 6 bases, and 15 bases lay in between. Germline V CDR1 and CDR2: SGHTA, FQGNSA. Written as DNA, the CDR3 is TGTGCCAGCAGCTTCACGGGACTGGACACCAATGAGCAGTTCTTC. This sequence encodes CASSFTGLDTNEQFF.

V and J are TRBV7-2 and TRBJ2-3; 9 nucleotides agree with TRBD2. This CDR3 comprises 17 residues. The V segment lost 3 bases and the J segment 5 bases; nucleotides outside the gene matches: 12. Per the germline V gene, CDR1 is SGHTA and CDR2 is FQGNSA. CDR3 region: CASSFLPSSGRQDTQYF. The CDR3 DNA follows: TGTGCCAGCAGCTTCCTCCCCTCCAGCGGGAGGCAAGATACGCAGTATTTT. The whole variable domain, filled in from reference TRBV7-2 and TRBJ2-3, reads GAGVSQSPSNKVTEKGKDVELRCDPISGHTALYWYRQSLGQGLEFLIYFQGNSAPDKSGLPSDRFSAERTGGSVSTLTIQRTQQEDSAVYLCASSFLPSSGRQDTQYFGPGTRLTVL.

The chain joins TRBV6-1 to TRBJ1-3; a possible D gene is TRBD1 (5 bases). The CDR3 is 15 residues long. Germline assignment: CDR1 MNHNS and CDR2 SASEGT. V was shortened by 4 bases and J by 7 bases, with 17 bases between the two germline ends. CDR3 nucleotides: TGTGCCAGCAGTGCCCCTGCAGGGCGGTCGAACACCATATATTTT. It yields the protein CASSAPAGRSNTIYF.

The rearrangement joins TRBV7-2 to TRBJ2-5; TRBD2 matches 8 bases. CDR3 length: 16 amino acids. In germline, CDR1 is SGHTA, CDR2 FQGNSA. V dropped 2 bases and J dropped 4; count of bases not matched to a gene: 9. CDR3 DNA sequence: TGTGCCAGCAGCTTAAGGGTGCGGGGGGTTGGAGAGACCCAGTACTTC. Translated, it gives CASSLRVRGVGETQYF.

The rearrangement joins TRBV5-4 to TRBJ2-7, with D perhaps being TRBD1 or TRBD2 (5 bases each). Per germline, CDR1 SGHNT and CDR2 YYREEE (reference sequence). The CDR3 spans 15 residues. V dropped 1 base and J dropped 1 base, with 12 bases sitting between them. The CDR3 reads CASSLFRDGSYEQYF. The CDR3 nucleotides are TGTGCCAGCAGCTTGTTCCGGGACGGATCCTACGAGCAGTACTTC.

J is TRBJ2-4 and V is TRBV25-1; a weak D match, TRBD2 (5 bases). Trimming left V 6 bases short and J 0 bases short, with 6 bases between. The CDR3 is 13 amino acids. CDR1 is MGHDK, CDR2 SYGVNS, per germline. This CDR3 is CASRDSAKNIQYF. CDR3 DNA sequence: TGTGCCAGCAGGGACTCAGCCAAAAACATTCAGTACTTC. Variable domain in full (rest from reference TRBV25-1 and TRBJ2-4): EADIYQTPRYLVIGTGKKITLECSQTMGHDKMYWYQQDPGMELHLIHYSYGVNSTEKGDLSSESTVSRIRTEHFPLTLESARPSHTSQYLCASRDSAKNIQYFGAGTRLSVL.